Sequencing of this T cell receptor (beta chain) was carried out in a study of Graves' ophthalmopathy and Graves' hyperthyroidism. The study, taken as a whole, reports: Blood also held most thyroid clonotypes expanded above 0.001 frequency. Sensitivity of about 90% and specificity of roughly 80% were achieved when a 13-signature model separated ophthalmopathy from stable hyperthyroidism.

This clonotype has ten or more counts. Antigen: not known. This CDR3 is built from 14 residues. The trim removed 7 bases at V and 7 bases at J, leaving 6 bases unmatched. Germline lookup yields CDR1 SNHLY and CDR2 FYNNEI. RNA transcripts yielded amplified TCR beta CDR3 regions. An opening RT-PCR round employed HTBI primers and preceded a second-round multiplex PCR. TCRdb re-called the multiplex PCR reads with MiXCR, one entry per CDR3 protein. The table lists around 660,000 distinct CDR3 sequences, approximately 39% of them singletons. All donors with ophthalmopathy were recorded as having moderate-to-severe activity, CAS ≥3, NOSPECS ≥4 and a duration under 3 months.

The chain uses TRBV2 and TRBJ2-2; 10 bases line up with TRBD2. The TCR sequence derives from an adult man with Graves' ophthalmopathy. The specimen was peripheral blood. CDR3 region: CASNLAGVDGELFF. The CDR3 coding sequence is TGTGCCAGCAATCTAGCGGGAGTCGACGGGGAGCTGTTTTTT.